Sequencing of this TCR beta chain was carried out in a study of T cells in Graves' hyperthyroidism and ophthalmopathy. Study overall: It was at initial diagnosis, before any treatment, that peripheral blood was collected. Study findings and constraints: In the analysis, a 13 V-J model separated ophthalmopathy from stable hyperthyroidism.

Losses at the gene ends were 6 bases for V and 2 bases for J; bases not matched to a gene: 6. Per germline, CDR1 SNHLY and CDR2 FYNNEI. This CDR3 is built from 15 residues. The CDR3 regions of TCR beta were amplified from RNA transcripts. A set of HTBI primers served as the primers for a first-round RT-PCR of the TCR CDR3. TCRdb re-called the multiplex PCR reads with MiXCR, one entry per CDR3 protein. The table has a few hundred thousand distinct CDR3 sequences, around 15% seen once. This clonotype occurred many times. Its target is unknown. Disease duration under 2 months; hyperthyroidism patients were aged 18 to 65. Lactation, pregnancy, other autoimmune disease or uncontrolled infection excluded patients.

The TCR was taken from a woman aged 40-49 years with Graves' hyperthyroidism. This rearrangement joins TRBV2 to TRBJ1-5; 8 bases line up with TRBD1. Sequencing used blood. The chain's CDR3 is CASSDRGGGNQPQHF. CDR3 coding DNA: TGTGCCAGCAGCGACAGGGGCGGGGGCAATCAGCCCCAGCATTTT.